This T cell receptor (beta chain) was documented in a study of cytomegalovirus exposure and HLA in healthy donors. Vbeta (60) and Jbeta (13) primers were used in the PCR. Some clones are missing from TCRdb's copy, which holds only in-frame ones; the method was immunoSEQ multiplex PCR. Of roughly 120,000 clones listed, 65% to 75% are singletons. Regarding this clone: Its antigen remains unknown.

The germline CDR1 and CDR2 sequences are MGHRA and YSYEKL. The V and J ends lost 4 bases and 3 bases, in that order; junction bases with no gene match: 14. CDR3 length equals 17 residues. The study, taken as a whole, reports: When a later analysis compared HLA-associated TCR beta chains with equally common others, the HLA-associated chains turned out to be more clonally expanded and to have lower generation probabilities.

Sequenced material: PBMCs. The chain joins TRBV4-1 to TRBJ2-5; 7 bases line up with TRBD1. This clonotype was sampled from a woman in her thirties or forties in good health and CMV-seropositive. The CDR3 bases are TGCGCCAGCAGCCGAACGTCTACAGGGGTTTTGGAAGAGACCCAGTACTTC. It specifies CASSRTSTGVLEETQYF.